The next 26 T cell receptor beta chains were all read from a single sample in a study of blood T cell repertoires in COVID-19. The repertoire was sequenced with immunoSEQ multiplex PCR; TCRdb's copy has only in-frame clones and lacks some. The sample shows around 58,000 clones, about 93% of them seen only once. What was sequenced was peripheral blood. The receptors shown here come from a human donor with active COVID-19. The donor label of this sample is uncertain.

This chain uses TRBV10-3 with TRBJ2-7; tentatively, D is TRBD1 (6 bases). CDR3 length: 15 amino acids. The germline V and J ends were trimmed by 3 bases and 3 bases, with 15 bases remaining between them. Per germline, CDR1 ENHRY and CDR2 SYGVKD. The CDR3 spells CAISDLTGPNYEQYF. The CDR3 coding sequence is TGTGCCATCAGTGACCTGACAGGCCCCAACTACGAGCAGTACTTC.

The CDR3 loop is CASSPDTFYGYTF. The CDR3 nucleotides read TGTGCCAGCAGTCCGGACACCTTCTATGGCTACACCTTC. The chain joins TRBV12-3 or TRBV12-4 to TRBJ1-2, with D maybe TRBD1 (5 bases). The germline V and J ends were trimmed by 5 bases and 4 bases, with 11 bases remaining between them. CDR3 length: 13 amino acids.

V gene TRBV2 combines with J gene TRBJ2-5; the match to TRBD1 covers 9 bases. V dropped 10 bases and J dropped 2; count of bases not matched to a gene: 8. Germline V gene lookup returns CDR1 SNHLY and CDR2 FYNNEI. This CDR3 has 14 amino acids. CDR3 DNA: TGTGCCATCTCTTATGACAGGGGGCAAGAGACCCAGTACTTC. Protein product: CAISYDRGQETQYF.

The genes are TRBV28 and TRBJ2-3; maybe TRBD2 (7 bases). The V gene's germline CDR1 is MDHEN and CDR2 SYDVKM. The ends were cut back, 5 bases at V and 4 bases at J, with 10 bases in the middle. This CDR3 region has 13 residues. The CDR3 loop reads CASSLGGADTQYF. The CDR3 DNA is TGTGCCAGCAGTCTAGGGGGGGCAGATACGCAGTATTTT.

The rearrangement links TRBV5-4 to TRBJ2-1; D perhaps matches TRBD1 (7 bases). This CDR3 has 16 amino acids. The germline CDR1 and CDR2 sequences are SGHNT and YYREEE (reference sequence). Trimming pared 4 bases from V and 4 bases from J, leaving 18 bases between. In DNA, the CDR3 is TGTGCCAGCAGCAGCCTAGCCAGGGGGGATTACAATGAGCAGTTCTTC. The encoded protein is CASSSLARGDYNEQFF.

The chain couples TRBV4-2 to TRBJ1-2; 7 bases are shared with TRBD1. V lost 2 bases, J lost 4 bases, and 4 bases stayed unmatched. The CDR3 runs to 14 residues. Germline V gene lookup returns CDR1 LGHNA and CDR2 YNFKEQ. CDR3 sequence: CASSQPDRAYGYTF. The DNA of the CDR3 is TGTGCCAGCAGCCAACCCGACAGGGCCTATGGCTACACCTTC.

V and J are TRBV5-3 and TRBJ1-5; TRBD1 matches 7 bases. TRBV5-3 is flagged as an ORF with uncertain function. This CDR3 is built from 13 residues. The V segment lost 2 bases and the J segment 11 bases; nucleotides outside the gene matches: 7. CDR3 sequence reads: CARSLGGRLSQHF. In DNA, the CDR3 is TGTGCCAGAAGCTTAGGGGGCCGACTTTCCCAGCATTTT.

The V and J genes are TRBV5-1 and TRBJ2-6; 9 positions agree with TRBD1. Losses at the gene ends were 0 bases for V and 2 bases for J; bases not matched to a gene: 6. The CDR3 totals 18 residues. Germline V gene lookup returns CDR1 SGHRS and CDR2 YFSETQ. Here the CDR3 DNA reads TGCGCCAGCAGCTTGGTCCCAACAGGGGGCGCTGGGGCCAACGTCCTGACTTTC. Its translation: CASSLVPTGGAGANVLTF.

Only one count was recorded for this clone. The genes are TRBV27 and TRBJ2-7; TRBD1 aligns across 7 bases. Trimming cost V 4 bases and J 3 bases; bases outside gene matches: 6. Germline V lookup: CDR1 MNHEY, CDR2 SMNVEV (reference sequence). The CDR3 consists of 14 residues. CDR3 in amino acids: CASSSVAGGYEQYV. CDR3 DNA: TGTGCCAGCAGTTCCGTCGCAGGGGGCTACGAGCAGTACGTC.

The gene calls are TRBV5-1 and TRBJ2-6, with 9 positions matching TRBD1. CDR1 and CDR2 from the germline V gene are SGHRS and YFSETQ. V shed 0 bases and J 1 base; nucleotides not matched to a gene: 5. The CDR3 is 18 residues long. Here the CDR3 DNA reads TGCGCCAGCAGCTTGGAGGGACAGGGTTTTTCTGGGGCCAACGTCCTGACTTTC. It translates to CASSLEGQGFSGANVLTF.

This clone occurred a few times. The genes are TRBV5-6 and TRBJ2-7; possible D gene TRBD1, 5 bases. The V gene lost 0 bases and the J gene lost 6 bases, with 10 bases spanning the gap. The CDR3 length is 13 residues. Germline CDR1 and CDR2: SGHDT and YYEEEE. CDR3 sequence: CASSLVGAVEQYF. The CDR3, as DNA: TGTGCCAGCAGCTTGGTTGGGGCAGTCGAGCAGTACTTC. The full variable domain, rest sourced from reference TRBV5-6 and TRBJ2-7, is DAGVTQSPTHLIKTRGQQVTLRCSPKSGHDTVSWYQQALGQGPQFIFQYYEEEERQRGNFPDRFSGHQFPNYSSELNVNALLLGDSALYLCASSLVGAVEQYFGPGTRLTVT.

DNA of the CDR3: TGTGCCAGCAGCGTAGGGGTTCAGGGGTTAATGGGCGAGCAGTACTTC. It codes for CASSVGVQGLMGEQYF. The chain joins TRBV9 to TRBJ2-7; the D gene is possibly TRBD1 (6 bases). V lost 0 bases, J lost 6 bases, and 19 bases lay in between. The CDR3 has 16 residues. Germline lookup yields CDR1 SGDLS and CDR2 YYNGEE.

The chain employs TRBV11-3 and TRBJ2-1; the match to TRBD1 covers 9 bases. The CDR3 length is 15 residues. CDR1 is SGHNT and CDR2 is YENEEA in the germline V gene. The V segment lost 4 bases and the J segment 9 bases; nucleotides outside the gene matches: 10. As DNA, the CDR3 is TGTGCCAGCAGCTCCCGACAGGGGGGTGACGTTGAGCAGTTCTTC. This codes for CASSSRQGGDVEQFF.

The chain is built from TRBV7-6 and TRBJ2-7, with 8 bases that match TRBD1. Per germline, CDR1 SGHVS and CDR2 FNYEAQ. The CDR3 has 15 residues. Trimming at V came to 1 base and at J to 2 bases, leaving 4 bases not matched to a gene. DNA for the CDR3: TGTGCCAGCAGCTTAGGAGACAGGGGTACCTACGAGCAGTACTTC. It translates to CASSLGDRGTYEQYF.

The CDR3 region has the DNA TGTGCCAGCAGCCCGTTGAATCCAGGAACTAATGAAAAACTGTTTTTT. This sequence encodes CASSPLNPGTNEKLFF. The V and J genes are TRBV5-8 and TRBJ1-4, with no clear D. This CDR3 comprises 16 residues. CDR1 and CDR2 from the germline V gene are SGHTS and YDEGEE. The germline V and J ends were trimmed by 4 bases and 1 base, with 14 bases remaining between them. Full variable domain (missing parts from reference TRBV5-8 and TRBJ1-4): EAGVTQSPTHLIKTRGQQATLRCSPISGHTSVYWYQQALGLGLQFLLWYDEGEERNRGNFPPRFSGRQFPNYSSELNVNALELEDSALYLCASSPLNPGTNEKLFFGSGTQLSVL.

The chain recombines TRBV27 with TRBJ2-2; the D gene is possibly TRBD2 (5 bases). The V gene's germline CDR1 is MNHEY and CDR2 SMNVEV (reference sequence). The CDR3 is made up of 13 amino acids. V gave up 4 bases and J gave up 3 bases, with 6 bases separating them. The CDR3 DNA reads as TGTGCCAGCAGTTCGGACTACACCGGGGAGCTGTTTTTT. It encodes CASSSDYTGELFF.

In its sample, this clone was seen once. The gene calls are TRBV24-1 and TRBJ2-1; 9 positions match TRBD2. The V gene's germline CDR1 is KGHDR and CDR2 SFDVKD. J lost 9 bases, V lost 10 bases, and 9 bases had no gene match. This CDR3 has 13 amino acids. CDR3 protein: CATTSGAGSEQFF. CDR3 DNA sequence: TGTGCCACGACTAGCGGAGCTGGGAGTGAGCAGTTCTTC.

This chain links TRBV25-1 with TRBJ1-4; D is possibly TRBD1 (6 bases). V lost 4 bases to trimming and J lost 4 bases, with 16 bases between them. Per the germline V gene, CDR1 is MGHDK and CDR2 is SYGVNS. The CDR3 extends over 16 amino acids. The CDR3 here is CASSGPNRVVNEKLFF. The CDR3 DNA sequence: TGTGCCAGCAGTGGCCCCAACAGGGTGGTTAATGAAAAACTGTTTTTT. Full variable domain (remainder filled in from reference TRBV25-1 and TRBJ1-4): EADIYQTPRYLVIGTGKKITLECSQTMGHDKMYWYQQDPGMELHLIHYSYGVNSTEKGDLSSESTVSRIRTEHFPLTLESARPSHTSQYLCASSGPNRVVNEKLFFGSGTQLSVL.

This clone has just one count. The chain employs TRBV5-6 and TRBJ1-2, with 8 bases matching TRBD1. Germline CDR1 reads SGHDT; CDR2 reads YYEEEE. This CDR3 contains 13 residues. The V and J ends lost 1 base and 8 bases, in that order; junction bases with no gene match: 4. The CDR3: CASSLRTGGGYTF. The CDR3, as DNA: TGTGCCAGCAGCTTGAGAACAGGGGGGGGCTACACCTTC.

The chain uses TRBV6-5 and TRBJ2-2; 9 nucleotides align to TRBD2. This CDR3 comprises 14 residues. The V and J ends lost 8 bases and 4 bases, in that order; junction bases with no gene match: 5. Germline CDR1 and CDR2: MNHEY and SVGAGI. The CDR3 region has the DNA TGTGCCAGCCTACCAGCGGGGGGCACCGGGGAGCTGTTTTTT. The encoded protein is CASLPAGGTGELFF.

The rearrangement links TRBV2 to TRBJ1-6; TRBD1 is a possible D gene (6 bases). There are 14 residues in the CDR3. Germline CDR1 and CDR2: SNHLY and FYNNEI. V gave up 6 bases and J gave up 7 bases, with 13 bases separating them. As DNA, the CDR3 is TGTGCCAGCAGGGGGGCTTTAGGGAATTCACCCCTCCACTTT. Protein sequence: CASRGALGNSPLHF. Full variable domain (missing parts from reference TRBV2 and TRBJ1-6): EPEVTQTPSHQVTQMGQEVILRCVPISNHLYFYWYRQILGQKVEFLVSFYNNEISEKSEIFDDQFSVERPDGSNFTLKIRSTKLEDSAMYFCASRGALGNSPLHFGNGTRLTVT.

The CDR3 sequence: CASSFSGDLYF. The DNA of the CDR3 is TGTGCCAGCAGTTTCTCCGGAGATCTGTACTTC. The V call is TRBV12-3 or TRBV12-4, the J call TRBJ2-7; D is uncertain. V was shortened by 3 bases and J by 12 bases, with 12 bases between the two germline ends. The CDR3 covers 11 residues.

The J gene is TRBJ2-7, the V gene TRBV18; D may be TRBD1 (5 bases). Trimming took off 6 bases at V and 2 bases at J, with 8 bases between the two ends. From germline, CDR1 is KGHSH and CDR2 LQKENI. The CDR3 has 12 amino acids. The DNA of the CDR3 is TGTGCCAGCTCCGGACAAACCTACGAGCAGTACGTC. This encodes CASSGQTYEQYV.

This clone was counted a few times. This chain joins TRBV3-1 (or the pseudogene TRBV3-2) and TRBJ1-1; D perhaps matches TRBD1 (6 bases). The CDR3 consists of 13 residues. From germline, CDR1 is LGHDT and CDR2 YNNKEL (reference sequence). V lost 5 bases and J 5 bases, leaving 12 bases between the germline ends. CDR3 sequence: CASSSRQETEAFF. The CDR3 nucleotides read TGTGCCAGCAGCTCAAGACAGGAAACTGAAGCTTTCTTT.

The chain is built from TRBV7-4 and TRBJ2-3; weak D call: TRBD2 (6 bases). Trimming removed 5 bases from V and 2 bases from J, with 32 bases in between. The CDR3 has 21 residues. Germline values: CDR1 SGHVT, CDR2 SQSDAQ. As DNA, the CDR3 is TGTGCCAGCAGCCCTATTAGGCCGGGGCCTTCTAGCGTGCGGCTCACAGATACGCAGTATTTT. It encodes CASSPIRPGPSSVRLTDTQYF.

This CDR3 reads CASSGTTSQRDNEQFF. The CDR3 nucleotides are TGTGCCAGCAGCGGCACCACTTCACAGCGGGACAATGAGCAGTTCTTC. The J gene is TRBJ2-1, the V gene TRBV9; D perhaps matches TRBD2 (6 bases). V was cut by 3 bases and J by 5 bases, with 18 bases left in between. The CDR3 is made up of 16 amino acids. The V gene's germline CDR1 is SGDLS and CDR2 YYNGEE.